This T cell receptor (beta chain) was observed in a study of blood T cell repertoires in COVID-19. As handled by the study authors: Reference gene primer amplification gave estimated nucleated cell counts. The method was immunoSEQ multiplex PCR; TCRdb's version includes in-frame clones alone and lacks a portion of them. V, J and clone size reflect that table, while D and trimming were determined from the DNA. This sample has about 320,000 clones, with nearly 90% found just once. This CDR3 has 16 amino acids. CDR1 is MDHEN and CDR2 is SYDVKM in the germline V gene. Trimming stripped 2 bases from V and 2 bases from J, with 12 bases between. Living in under 30 US areas, the participants were between roughly 18 and 95 years of age. Clinical history as reported by participants underpinned cohort assignment.

The gene calls are TRBV28 and TRBJ1-4; D may be TRBD1 (6 bases). The TCR comes from a woman aged 25 to 39 who had recovered from COVID-19. Sequencing input: PBMCs or T cells enriched from blood (not recorded which). CDR3: CASSLNPGQTNEKLFF. In DNA, the CDR3 is TGTGCCAGCAGTTTAAACCCCGGACAGACTAATGAAAAACTGTTTTTT.